This T cell receptor beta chain was sequenced in a study of cytomegalovirus exposure and HLA in healthy donors (dated by TCRdb to 2016 to 2017). The study in broad terms: In an earlier analysis of 550 to 750 of the donors, 276 Gb of sequence data and roughly 100 million unique TCR beta sequences from roughly 190 million T cells were reported. Among 300 to 450 genotyped donors of the cohort, an average of approximately 240,000 unique TCR beta nucleotide sequences were sequenced per donor, roughly 18% of them non-productive. In addition to the first cohort of roughly 700 subjects, a separate validation cohort of approximately 130 different subjects was used. The number of typed donors differed by locus: roughly 620-630 for A, B, C, DRB1 and DQB1; 500 to 550 for DQA1; 606 for DPA1; and around 470 for DPB1. High-throughput TCR immunosequencing, statistical association of individual TCRs with disease status, and machine learning were combined to predict cytomegalovirus infection status. About 330 gigabases of sequencing data and approximately 92 million unique TCR sequences made up an early release that covered around 640 HLA-typed donors. Using immunosequencing, the study profiled T cell repertoires from roughly 650 subjects and related those repertoires to cytomegalovirus serostatus. Of the 300 to 400 genotyped donors, about 80% fell in the genetic ancestry cluster associated with self-reported Caucasian donors. An earlier analysis of 587 of the donors used high-throughput TCR beta sequencing to judge whether each TCR beta V gene segment behaved as functional or pseudogenic. HLA typing covered class I and class II loci at four-digit resolution. Donor age, sex, ethnicity and CMV serostatus were collected together with the repertoire data. All discovery cohort repertoires had been generated using a single sequencing platform. Several DR-DQ haplotypes were handled as single units for association and clustering, since linkage in the cohort was strong. In the later analysis, no new phenotypic data were used to find candidate immune exposures; instead, reliance was placed on TCR beta sequences and their occurrence across donors. The study aimed to test whether cataloging public T cell receptors could reveal signatures of past pathogen exposure. A later genetic analysis used genome-wide SNP genotypes for about 60% of the roughly 670 donors, treating that subset as a discovery cohort. A later analysis re-examined previously published TCR beta repertoires from 500 to 700 donors and added high-resolution HLA genotyping to investigate patterns of TCR occurrence.

Remarks on this clone: Its antigen remains undetermined. The input lacks base qualities; no much larger clone sits a single base away.

The method behind the library was the immunoSEQ multiplex PCR assay. For the multiplex PCR, a mixture combining 60 forward primers for TCR Vbeta segments and 13 reverse primers for TCR Jbeta segments was used. A multiplex PCR assay on genomic DNA amplified the CDR3 region of rearranged TCR beta genes. The amplified TCR beta libraries were sequenced on the Illumina HiSeq System as 87-base-pair reads. The source study handled its data this way. In a later analysis, some 80 million unique TCR beta chains were counted across the 690 or so repertoires, and approximately 9.9 million of these chains were shared by at least two donors. Raw reads were error-corrected and collapsed into unique sequences by a nearest-neighbor algorithm in which closely related sequences were merged to remove PCR and sequencing errors. V, D and J gene segments were assigned by aligning CDR3 sequences to IMGT reference sequences. For a sequence to be retained, at least a six-nucleotide match to both a V gene segment and a J gene segment was required. A rearrangement was called productive if the CDR3 had no stop codons and remained in frame with V and J, and every other rearrangement was called non-productive. Following IMGT convention, CDR3 was defined as the stretch from the second conserved V-encoded cysteine to the conserved J-encoded phenylalanine. In an earlier analysis of 500 to 650 of the donors, sequences lacking an unambiguous match to a single V gene segment were excluded. In an earlier analysis of a few hundred of the donors, V segments were called functional above 56.7% productive rearrangements and were called segregating when the between-donor standard deviation exceeded 5%. To diagnose cytomegalovirus status from the catalog of TCR beta chain sequences, a statistical classification framework was built. A later analysis assigned V and J genes by comparing TCR nucleotide sequences with IMGT/GENE-DB human TR gene sequences. A later analysis assigned CDR3 sequences and most-parsimonious VDJ recombination scenarios with the TCRdist pipeline. In a later analysis, every TCR beta chain was defined by the combination of its CDR3 amino acid sequence and its V-gene family, and reads without a unique V-gene family were dropped. As a way to deal with suspected cross-contamination and a sequencing artifact, a later analysis dropped 450 to 700 nucleotide sequences that were highly shared and had low generation probability. In a later analysis, a clonal expansion index for each public chain was calculated from normalized within-repertoire ranks of inferred template counts. In a later analysis, generation probabilities were computed with a VDJ recombination model fitted to out-of-frame rearrangements, and the resulting probabilities were checked against IGoR. A later analysis scored TCR-TCR, TCR-HLA and TCR-CMV co-occurrence with hypergeometric tests, applying a repertoire-size bias correction to TCR pairs. A later analysis estimated false discovery rates by permuting HLA or CMV assignments 20 times. In a later analysis, co-occurring TCRs were grouped with DBSCAN, and TCRdist sequence similarity was added when clustering was performed within HLA-allele-positive subsets. Repertoires with fewer than 30,000 or more than 120,000 public chains, plus five repertoires with anomalous nucleotide sharing, were excluded from co-occurrence clustering. Held by TCRdb, this immuneACCESS table contains in-frame sequences only and omits some clones. Under half of the omission traces to an unresolved V gene where checked; the cause of the rest is unknown. The V and J calls and clone size come from that table; D and trimming were worked out from the DNA. Recorded for this sample are 95,000 to 100,000 clones; roughly 70% of them occurred a single time. Over 9.5% of the sample lies in the top ten.

The cohort consisted of approximately 670 healthy bone marrow donors. All cohort members were sampled while nominally healthy, although unrecorded immune exposures were likely present. The donor was CMV seronegative and was included in the group of several hundred seronegative cohort members. A peripheral blood sample was collected from each donor, and TCR beta sequencing was performed on peripheral blood mononuclear cells. Genomic DNA was extracted from the blood cell samples with the Qiagen DNeasy Blood Extraction Kit. Results and caveats for the whole study, not just this receptor: A later analysis found that TCR association rates varied across HLA loci, with DRB1 alleles showing the most associated TCRs and HLA-C alleles the fewest. In the study, around 150 TCR beta chains were listed as associated with cytomegalovirus. This cohort had only TCR beta chains sequenced, and the lack of alpha or paired-chain data limited which features could be detected. The presence/absence analyses assumed that sequencing depth was roughly uniform across donors, and that assumption may not be true. In a later genetic analysis, fewer N-insertions in productive TCRs were reported among donors in an Asian-associated ancestry cluster than the 666-donor mean. In an earlier analysis of about 600 of the donors, most TCR beta V segments appeared in productive rearrangements about 90% or about 30% of the time, broadly matching IMGT annotations. The earlier analysis of about 600 of the donors excluded roughly 17 rarely observed V segments, including chromosome 9 orphons, because counts were too low. Correlated functional status among segregating V segments might reflect linkage disequilibrium, but an unknown experimental factor could not be ruled out. Strong co-occurrence of HLA alleles, especially DR and DQ, made assigning TCR associations to individual alleles difficult. The sequencing pipeline was judged likely to have produced a cluster of highly shared sequence variants as a technical artifact. HLA typing was unavailable for some donors at each locus, so association tests used only the typed subset. The only immune exposure information available for the cohort was CMV serostatus. According to a later analysis, most CMV-associated TCR beta chains appeared to be HLA-restricted, and the HLA associations seemed to be driven largely by CMV exposure. Across donors, most TCR sequences were observed very rarely, whereas some public TCRs were present in many individuals. In vitro tests confirmed that a few of the cytomegalovirus-associated TCR beta chains recognize cytomegalovirus antigens. The classifier was reported to diagnose cytomegalovirus status with high specificity and sensitivity in both the original cohort and the validation cohort. A further reported finding was that TCR beta sequences accurately predicted the HLA-A and HLA-B alleles for most subjects in the first cohort. In a later analysis, HLA-associated TCR beta chains showed more clonal expansion and lower generation probabilities than non-associated chains that were equally common. In a later analysis, around 17,000 TCR beta sequences were associated with specific HLA alleles at a false discovery rate of 0.05. V-gene and J-gene trimming of TCR beta chains was associated with a missense DCLRE1C variant in a later genetic analysis, and the association was replicated in an independent cohort. Some IMGT-functional V segments, including TRBV6-2 and TRBV6-3, could not be told apart with the 87-base-pair reads, so those segments were excluded. Several of the top co-occurrence clusters appeared to be linked to parvovirus B19, influenza, CMV and Epstein-Barr virus, according to a later analysis. The authors suggested that the approach could potentially be extended to other disease states and immunological phenotypes.

The CDR3 numbers 12 residues from cysteine through phenylalanine. The entry retains the CDR3 DNA only, 36 bases that are in frame from base 1. The germline V gene encodes CDR1 SGHTA and CDR2 FQGNSA. The junction shows trimming of 1 base on V and 6 bases on J, plus 4 bases between the germline ends. The clonotype originates from a man between 45 and 60 years old in good health and CMV-seronegative. The V and J segments used are TRBV7-2 and TRBJ1-5; the D gene identity is not certain. The specimen was PBMCs. The CDR3 protein sequence reads: CASSLDSQPQHF. The DNA reads TGTGCCAGCAGCTTAGACAGTCAGCCCCAGCATTTT.